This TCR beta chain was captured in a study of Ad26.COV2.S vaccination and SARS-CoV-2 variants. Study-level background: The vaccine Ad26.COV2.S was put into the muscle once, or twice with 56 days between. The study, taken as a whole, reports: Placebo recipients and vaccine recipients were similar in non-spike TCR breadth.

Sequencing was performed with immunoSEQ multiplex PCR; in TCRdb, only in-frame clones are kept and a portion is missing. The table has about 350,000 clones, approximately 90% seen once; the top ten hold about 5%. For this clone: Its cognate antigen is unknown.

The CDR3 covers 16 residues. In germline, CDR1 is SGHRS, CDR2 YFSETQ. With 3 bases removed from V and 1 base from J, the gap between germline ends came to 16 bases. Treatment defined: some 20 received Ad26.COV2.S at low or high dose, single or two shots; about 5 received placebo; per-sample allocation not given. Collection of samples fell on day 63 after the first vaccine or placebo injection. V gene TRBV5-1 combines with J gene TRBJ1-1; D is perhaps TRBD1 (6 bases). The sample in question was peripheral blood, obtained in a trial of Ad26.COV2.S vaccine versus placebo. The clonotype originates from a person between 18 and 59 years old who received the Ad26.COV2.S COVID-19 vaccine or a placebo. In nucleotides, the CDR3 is TGCGCCAGCAGCTCCGAATTCCGACAGGCGAACACTGAAGCTTTCTTT. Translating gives CASSSEFRQANTEAFF. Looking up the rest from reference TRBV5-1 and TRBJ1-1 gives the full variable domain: KAGVTQTPRYLIKTRGQQVTLSCSPISGHRSVSWYQQTPGQGLQFLFEYFSETQRNKGNFPGRFSGRQFSNSRSEMNVSTLELGDSALYLCASSSEFRQANTEAFFGQGTRLTVV.